This T cell receptor beta chain comes out of a study of cytomegalovirus exposure and HLA in healthy donors. Across the whole study: The roughly 700 first-cohort repertoires shared a platform with the approximately 130 validation repertoires, as reported in a later analysis.

The CDR3 extends over 12 amino acids. Germline CDR1 is SGHAT and CDR2 is FQDESV (reference sequence). The V end was cut by 3 bases, the J end by 4 bases, with 6 bases between. Only in-frame clones appear in the TCRdb table, and some are missing; sequencing was by immunoSEQ multiplex PCR. The sample includes 200,000 or so clones, 88% seen only once; the top ten take about 2.7%. The count of this clone is one. The sequencing sample was made of PBMCs. The clonotype comes from a woman younger than 35 in good health and CMV-seronegative. The chain has TRBV11-1 and TRBJ2-5; perhaps TRBD2 as D (6 bases). The CDR3 sequence: CASSLEGETQYF. The DNA of the CDR3 is TGTGCCAGCAGCTTGGAGGGAGAGACCCAGTACTTC.